This T cell receptor beta chain was sequenced during a study of control samples from healthy donors and cancer patients. The germline V gene encodes CDR1 SGHVS and CDR2 FQNEAQ. The V and J ends lost 1 base and 8 bases respectively, with 15 bases between them. The CDR3 length is 16 residues. TCRdb's copy holds only in-frame clones and misses some; the assay was immunoSEQ multiplex PCR. Altogether 150,000 to 200,000 clones are present, just over 90% being singletons, with the ten largest covering 1.1% to 1.5%. This chain joins TRBV7-8 and TRBJ1-6, with a possible D match to TRBD1 (5 bases). The receptor comes from a man aged 25 to 40 in good health. The sequenced material came from blood. CDR3 loop: CASSLVSGAGDSPLHF. The CDR3 DNA reads TGTGCCAGCAGCTTAGTCTCTGGGGCCGGGGATTCACCCCTCCACTTT.